The sequence of this T cell receptor beta chain was determined in a study of cytomegalovirus exposure and HLA in healthy donors. Overall study results and limits: One variant, a missense change in DCLRE1C, was linked in a later analysis to TCR beta V- and J-gene trimming. Listed as cytomegalovirus-associated were more than 150 TCR beta chains.

The PCR ran on 60 Vbeta and 13 Jbeta primers. Method: immunoSEQ multiplex PCR; TCRdb's copy keeps in-frame clones and lacks some. Among tens of thousands of clones listed, more than 60% were seen once. CDR3 length: 15 residues. With 0 bases removed from V and 3 bases from J, the gap between germline ends came to 10 bases. Germline loops: CDR1 SEHNR, CDR2 FQNEAQ (reference sequence). On this clone itself: The antigen is unknown.

This receptor was taken from a man aged 30-40 years in good health and CMV-seronegative. This chain links TRBV7-9 with TRBJ2-3, with D unresolved. Sequenced input: PBMCs. CDR3 region: CASSLAPKRTDTQYF. The CDR3 region has the DNA TGTGCCAGCAGCTTAGCGCCTAAACGGACAGATACGCAGTATTTT.